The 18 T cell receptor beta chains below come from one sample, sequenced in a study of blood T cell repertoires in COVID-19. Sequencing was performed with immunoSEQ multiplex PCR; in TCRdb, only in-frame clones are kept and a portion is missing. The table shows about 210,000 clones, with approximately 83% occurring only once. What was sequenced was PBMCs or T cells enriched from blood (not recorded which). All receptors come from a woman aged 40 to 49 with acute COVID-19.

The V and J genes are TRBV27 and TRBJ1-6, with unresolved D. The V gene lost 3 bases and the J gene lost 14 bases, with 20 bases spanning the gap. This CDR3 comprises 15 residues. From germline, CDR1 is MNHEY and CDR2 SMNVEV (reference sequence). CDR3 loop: CASSLGGREVLTLHF. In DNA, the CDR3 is TGTGCCAGCAGTTTGGGCGGACGGGAAGTGTTAACCCTCCACTTT.

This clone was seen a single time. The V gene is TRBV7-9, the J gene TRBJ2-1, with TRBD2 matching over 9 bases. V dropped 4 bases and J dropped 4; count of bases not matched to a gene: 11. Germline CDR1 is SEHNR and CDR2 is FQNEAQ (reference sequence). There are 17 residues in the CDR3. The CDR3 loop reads CASSSPVSGSFYNEQFF. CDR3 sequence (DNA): TGTGCCAGCAGCTCACCCGTTAGCGGGAGTTTTTACAATGAGCAGTTCTTC.

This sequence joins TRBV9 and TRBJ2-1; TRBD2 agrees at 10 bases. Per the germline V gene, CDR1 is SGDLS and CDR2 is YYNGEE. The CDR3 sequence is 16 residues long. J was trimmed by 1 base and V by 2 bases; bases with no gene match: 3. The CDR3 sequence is CASSVGTSVSYNEQFF. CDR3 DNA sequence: TGTGCCAGCAGCGTTGGGACTAGCGTATCCTACAATGAGCAGTTCTTC.

The chain's CDR3 is CASSLVPGPYEQYF. The CDR3 nucleotides read TGCGCCAGCAGCTTGGTTCCAGGGCCATACGAGCAGTACTTC. The chain employs TRBV5-1 and TRBJ2-7, with D perhaps TRBD1 (5 bases). The V end lost 0 bases, the J end lost 4 bases, and 11 bases lay between the germline ends. Germline V gene data show CDR1 as SGHRS and CDR2 as YFSETQ. The CDR3 extends over 14 amino acids.

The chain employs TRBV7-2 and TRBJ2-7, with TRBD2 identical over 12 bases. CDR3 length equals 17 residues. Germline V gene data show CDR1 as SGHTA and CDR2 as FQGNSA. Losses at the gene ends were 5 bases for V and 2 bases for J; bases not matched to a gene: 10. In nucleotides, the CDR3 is TGTGCCAGCAGCCCCAGGTACACTAGCGGGGGGCCCTACGAGCAGTACTTC. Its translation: CASSPRYTSGGPYEQYF.

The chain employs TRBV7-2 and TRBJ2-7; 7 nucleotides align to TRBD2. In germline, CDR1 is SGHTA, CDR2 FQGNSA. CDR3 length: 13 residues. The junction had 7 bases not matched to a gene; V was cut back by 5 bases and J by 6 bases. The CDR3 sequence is CASSREWGGEQYF. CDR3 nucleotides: TGTGCCAGCAGCCGGGAGTGGGGGGGCGAGCAGTACTTC.

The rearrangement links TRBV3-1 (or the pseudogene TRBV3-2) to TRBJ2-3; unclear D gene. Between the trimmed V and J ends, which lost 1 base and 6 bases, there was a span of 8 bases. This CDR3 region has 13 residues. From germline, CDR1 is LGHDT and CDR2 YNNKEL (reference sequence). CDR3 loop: CASSQARWDTQYF. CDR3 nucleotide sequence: TGTGCCAGCAGCCAAGCCCGGTGGGATACGCAGTATTTT.

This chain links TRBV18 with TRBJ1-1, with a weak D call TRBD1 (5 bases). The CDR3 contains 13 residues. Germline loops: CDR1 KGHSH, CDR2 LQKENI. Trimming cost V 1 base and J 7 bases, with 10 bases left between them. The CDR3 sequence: CASSPLIGDEAFF. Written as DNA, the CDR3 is TGTGCCAGCTCACCACTGATAGGGGATGAAGCTTTCTTT.

CDR3 loop: CASSGRRSGGDNEQFF. The CDR3 region has the DNA TGTGCCAGCAGTGGTCGCCGGTCGGGAGGGGACAATGAGCAGTTCTTC. The chain is built from TRBV6-1 and TRBJ2-1; 8 nucleotides align to TRBD2. Per germline, CDR1 MNHNS and CDR2 SASEGT. The CDR3 runs 16 residues. Trimming cost V 4 bases and J 5 bases; bases outside gene matches: 10.

CDR3 sequence reads: CASSDLARQPQHF. The CDR3 DNA follows: TGTGCCAGCAGTGATCTGGCCCGTCAGCCCCAGCATTTT. This chain connects TRBV6-1 to TRBJ1-5; D call uncertain. This CDR3 is built from 13 residues. V shed 3 bases and J shed 6 bases, with 9 bases lying between them. The germline V gene has CDR1 MNHNS and CDR2 SASEGT.

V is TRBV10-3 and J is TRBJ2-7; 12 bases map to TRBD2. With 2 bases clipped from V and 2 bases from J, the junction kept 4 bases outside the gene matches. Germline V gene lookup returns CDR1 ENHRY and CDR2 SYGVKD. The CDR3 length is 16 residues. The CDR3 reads CAISEGTSGFAYEQYF. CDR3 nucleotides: TGTGCCATCAGTGAGGGGACTAGCGGGTTTGCCTACGAGCAGTACTTC.

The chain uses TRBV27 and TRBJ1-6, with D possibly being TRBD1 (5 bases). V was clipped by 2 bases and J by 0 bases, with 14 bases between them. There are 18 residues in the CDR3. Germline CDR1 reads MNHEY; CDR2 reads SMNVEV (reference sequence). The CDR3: CASSLKFSGGSYNSPLHF. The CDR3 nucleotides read TGTGCCAGCAGTTTAAAGTTTTCCGGGGGCTCCTATAATTCACCCCTCCACTTT.

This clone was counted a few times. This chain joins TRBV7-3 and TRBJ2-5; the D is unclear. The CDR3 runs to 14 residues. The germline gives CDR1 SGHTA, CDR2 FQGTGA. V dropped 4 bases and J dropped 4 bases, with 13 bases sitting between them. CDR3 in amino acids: CASSSVLVGETQYF. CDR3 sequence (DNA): TGTGCCAGCAGCTCGGTCCTAGTCGGAGAGACCCAGTACTTC.

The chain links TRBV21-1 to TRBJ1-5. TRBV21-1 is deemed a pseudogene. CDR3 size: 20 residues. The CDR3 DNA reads TGTGCCAGCAGCCTACATAGCGACCGGGACTGCAGATATAGCAATCAGCCCCAGCATTTT. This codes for CASSLHSDRDCRYSNQPQHF.

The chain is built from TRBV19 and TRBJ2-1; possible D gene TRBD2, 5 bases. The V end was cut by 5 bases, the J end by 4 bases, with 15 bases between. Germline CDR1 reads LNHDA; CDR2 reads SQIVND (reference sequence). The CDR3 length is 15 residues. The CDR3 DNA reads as TGTGCCAGTAGTCTCACGGGGATGGGGTACAATGAGCAGTTCTTC. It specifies CASSLTGMGYNEQFF.

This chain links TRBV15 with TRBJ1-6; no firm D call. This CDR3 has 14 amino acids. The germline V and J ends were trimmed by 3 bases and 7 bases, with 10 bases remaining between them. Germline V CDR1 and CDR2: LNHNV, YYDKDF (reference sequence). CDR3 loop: CATSSGIYNSPLHF. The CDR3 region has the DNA TGTGCCACCAGCAGCGGGATCTACAATTCACCCCTCCACTTT.

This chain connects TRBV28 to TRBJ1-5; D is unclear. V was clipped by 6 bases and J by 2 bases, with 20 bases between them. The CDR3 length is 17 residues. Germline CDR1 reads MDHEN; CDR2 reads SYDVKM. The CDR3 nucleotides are TGTGCCAGCAGCTCCCCTGGTTCGGGAGAAGGCAATCAGCCCCAGCATTTT. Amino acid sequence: CASSSPGSGEGNQPQHF.

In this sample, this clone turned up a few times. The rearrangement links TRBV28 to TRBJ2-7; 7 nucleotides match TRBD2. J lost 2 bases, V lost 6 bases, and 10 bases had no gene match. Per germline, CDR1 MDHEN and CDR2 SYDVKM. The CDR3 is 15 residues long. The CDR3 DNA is TGTGCCAGCAGCCTTAGCGGGCCTCTTCCCTACGAGCAGTACTTC. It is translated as CASSLSGPLPYEQYF. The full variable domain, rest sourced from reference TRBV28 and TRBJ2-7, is DVKVTQSSRYLVKRTGEKVFLECVQDMDHENMFWYRQDPGLGLRLIYFSYDVKMKEKGDIPEGYSVSREKKERFSLILESASTNQTSMYLCASSLSGPLPYEQYFGPGTRLTVT.